What follows is one T cell receptor beta chain and its context. This sample stems from a study of tumor T cells in aggressive B-cell lymphoma. Assay used: immunoSEQ multiplex PCR; TCRdb lists only in-frame clones, some missing. Among about 2,300 clones listed, roughly 95% were seen once. The germline gives CDR1 LGHNA, CDR2 YSLEER. The V segment lost 1 base and the J segment 1 base; nucleotides outside the gene matches: 10. The CDR3 extends over 17 amino acids. Sequencing used tumor tissue. The TCR originated in an adult with diffuse large B cell lymphoma. The chain combines TRBV4-3 with TRBJ2-7; 7 bases agree with TRBD1. The CDR3 reads CASSQAVRGRTSYEQYF. In nucleotides, the CDR3 is TGCGCCAGCAGCCAAGCGGTTAGGGGGCGGACATCCTACGAGCAGTACTTC.